A single sample is the source of the 10 T cell receptor beta chains below, sequenced in a study of T cells after somatic rescue of genetic block. Libraries were prepared by immunoSEQ multiplex PCR; TCRdb keeps only in-frame clonotypes and omits some of them. The table lists approximately 78,000 clones, approximately 91% of them singletons. The source material was peripheral blood mononuclear cells (PBMCs). These receptors all stem from a man aged 25-45 years.

The genes are TRBV18 and TRBJ2-7, with 10 bases fitting TRBD1. Trimming at V came to 5 bases and at J to 5 bases, leaving 6 bases not matched to a gene. Germline V lookup: CDR1 KGHSH, CDR2 LQKENI. CDR3 size: 14 residues. For the CDR3, the DNA is TGTGCCAGCTCAGGACTGGACAGGGGGAACGAGCAGTACTTC. Residues: CASSGLDRGNEQYF.

The gene calls are TRBV7-2 and TRBJ2-7; no clear D. The CDR3 consists of 13 residues. Trimming removed 1 base from V and 6 bases from J, with 10 bases in between. Germline assignment: CDR1 SGHTA and CDR2 FQGNSA. CDR3 amino acids: CASSLGVVGEQYF. As DNA, the CDR3 is TGTGCCAGCAGCTTAGGTGTGGTGGGCGAGCAGTACTTC.

This clone occurred a few times. The J gene is TRBJ1-1, the V gene TRBV6-1, with 7 bases identical to TRBD1. J gave up 1 base and V 6 bases, and 8 bases lay outside the gene matches. CDR3 length: 15 residues. The germline V gene has CDR1 MNHNS and CDR2 SASEGT. For the CDR3, the DNA is TGTGCCAGCAGGAGACAGGGCTGGGAGAACACTGAAGCTTTCTTT. Translated: CASRRQGWENTEAFF.

The chain uses TRBV28 and TRBJ2-3; the match to TRBD2 covers 9 bases. V lost 2 bases to trimming and J lost 1 base; unmatched junction nucleotides: 4. This CDR3 contains 16 residues. The germline V gene encodes CDR1 MDHEN and CDR2 SYDVKM. CDR3 coding DNA: TGTGCCAGCAGTTTAGCGGGAGGGATGGGCACAGATACGCAGTATTTT. Its translation is CASSLAGGMGTDTQYF.

V and J are TRBV6-1 and TRBJ2-3, with D hard to call. This CDR3 is built from 14 residues. The germline V gene has CDR1 MNHNS and CDR2 SASEGT. Trimming cost V 2 bases and J 4 bases, with 10 bases left between them. Written as DNA, the CDR3 is TGTGCCAGCAGTGAACCCATTAGGCCAGATACGCAGTATTTT. This translates into CASSEPIRPDTQYF.

The rearrangement joins TRBV23-1 to TRBJ2-7; perhaps TRBD1 as D (6 bases). TRBV23-1 is marked as an open reading frame, function uncertain. The CDR3 has 15 residues. Trimming removed 1 base at V and 5 bases at J, with 15 bases between. CDR3 in amino acids: CASSQLARGKDEQYF. CDR3 DNA sequence: TGCGCCAGCAGTCAATTGGCCAGGGGTAAGGACGAGCAGTACTTC.

The V gene is TRBV6-5, the J gene TRBJ1-2, with D possibly TRBD1 on 5 matching bases. V gave up 2 bases and J gave up 8 bases, with 12 bases separating them. The CDR3 is 13 amino acids. Germline CDR1 reads MNHEY; CDR2 reads SVGAGI. The CDR3 region is CASSYGRARGYTF. In DNA, the CDR3 is TGTGCCAGCAGTTACGGCAGGGCGCGGGGCTACACCTTC.

This chain uses TRBV5-4 with TRBJ2-7, with 11 bases identical to TRBD1. From germline, CDR1 is SGHNT and CDR2 YYREEE (reference sequence). CDR3 length equals 15 residues. The V segment lost 4 bases and the J segment 4 bases; nucleotides outside the gene matches: 7. The CDR3 here is CASSRGTGGNYEQYF. CDR3 bases: TGTGCCAGCAGCCGTGGGACAGGGGGGAATTACGAGCAGTACTTC.

The chain links TRBV6-6 to TRBJ2-3, with TRBD2 as a possible D gene (6 bases). V shed 2 bases and J shed 1 base, with 10 bases lying between them. The CDR3 covers 15 residues. Germline CDR1 MNHNY, CDR2 SVGAGI (reference sequence). CDR3 nucleotide sequence: TGTGCCAGCAGTTACGGGGCGGGGCGCACAGATACGCAGTATTTT. It yields the protein CASSYGAGRTDTQYF.

This chain connects TRBV4-2 to TRBJ1-2; D uncertain. CDR3 length equals 15 residues. V lost 1 base to trimming and J lost 0 bases, with 9 bases between them. Germline CDR1 LGHNA, CDR2 YNFKEQ. CDR3 nucleotide sequence: TGTGCCAGCAGCCAAGTGGGCACAGCTAACTATGGCTACACCTTC. Encoded protein: CASSQVGTANYGYTF.